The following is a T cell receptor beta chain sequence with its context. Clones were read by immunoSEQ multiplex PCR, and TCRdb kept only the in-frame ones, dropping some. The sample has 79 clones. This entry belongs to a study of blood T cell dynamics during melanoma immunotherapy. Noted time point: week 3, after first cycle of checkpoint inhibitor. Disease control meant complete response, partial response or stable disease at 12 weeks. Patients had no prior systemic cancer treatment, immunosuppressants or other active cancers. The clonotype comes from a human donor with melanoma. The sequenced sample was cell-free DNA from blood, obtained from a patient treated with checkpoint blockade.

This chain's CDR3 is CASSFGLADNYEQYF. The CDR3 DNA is TGTGCCAGCAGCTTTGGACTAGCGGATAACTACGAGCAGTACTTC. The chain employs TRBV6-5 and TRBJ2-5; TRBD2 aligns across 10 bases. Gene TRBJ2-7 matches the end of the DNA better, so the J call may be wrong. The CDR3 is made up of 15 amino acids. Germline CDR1 MNHEY, CDR2 SVGAGI.